Below, 2 T cell receptor beta chains from the same sample are listed, as sequenced in a study of shared clonotypes between healthy human individuals (dated by TCRdb to 2020 to 2021). Library generation was performed with the immunoSEQ multiplex PCR assay. The immuneACCESS repertoire file appears here via TCRdb, limited to in-frame rearrangements. These files lack a portion of the clones; in checked studies, under half of the deficit traces to unresolved V genes, and the cause of the others is not known. The sample table contains about 2 million clones; only one count was recorded for roughly 95% of them. The top ten hold roughly 0.13% of the sample. Sequencing used naive CD4+ T cells sorted from blood. Reading the label with the study, this specimen's cell subset or site is: CD45RA+ positively selected. Receptors were obtained from a man between 18 and 35 years old in good health.

The chain has TRBV10-3 and TRBJ2-2; D possibly corresponds to TRBD1 (6 bases). In germline, CDR1 is ENHRY, CDR2 SYGVKD. The CDR3 totals 13 residues. The V and J ends lost 4 bases and 7 bases respectively, with 10 bases between them. CDR3 coding DNA: TGTGCCATCAGTGGATTACAGGGCGGGGAGCTGTTTTTT. It yields the protein CAISGLQGGELFF.

The J gene is TRBJ2-7, the V gene TRBV6-6; a possible D gene is TRBD1 (6 bases). V lost 6 bases, J lost 2 bases, and 8 bases lay in between. CDR3 size: 12 residues. Germline CDR1 MNHNY, CDR2 SVGAGI (reference sequence). CDR3 nucleotide sequence: TGTGCCAGCAGGCGGACAGCCTACGAGCAGTACTTC. This codes for CASRRTAYEQYF.